A selection of T cell receptor beta chains follows, all from one sample in a study of siplizumab effects on memory and regulatory T cells. The protocol was immunoSEQ multiplex PCR, while the TCRdb copy is restricted to in-frame clones and leaves out a portion. This sample has approximately 97,000 clones, with roughly 90% found just once. The sequenced material came from CD4+ T cells sorted from blood. The receptors stem from a human donor in good health. The CDR3 runs from the conserved cysteine through the conserved F or W.

j_call v_call cdr3_aa
TRBJ2-3 TRBV4-1 CASSQDGSSLDTQYF
TRBJ1-4 TRBV30 CAWSVRTGGPEKLFF
TRBJ1-2 TRBV29-1 CSVEDFGNPTGYTF
TRBJ2-1 TRBV5-1 CASSVAAGQEGEFF
TRBJ2-2 TRBV5-1 CASSPLGQTTGELFF
TRBJ1-2 TRBV11-2 CASSSDRSGGYTF
TRBJ1-3 TRBV20-1 CSAPRGDTIYF
TRBJ1-1 TRBV28 CASSQELRGAANTEAFF
TRBJ2-1 TRBV5-1 CASSLRSAGVGYNEQFF
TRBJ2-1 TRBV11-2 CASSSWMSGPLNEQFF
TRBJ1-2 TRBV28 CATKWQPFYGYTF
TRBJ2-1 TRBV11-1 CASSFPSGSSYNEQFF
TRBJ1-5 TRBV19 CASNVQGRNQPQHF
TRBJ1-1 TRBV30 CAWSINRGGAEAFF
TRBJ1-2 TRBV30 CAWTPGRSNYGYTF